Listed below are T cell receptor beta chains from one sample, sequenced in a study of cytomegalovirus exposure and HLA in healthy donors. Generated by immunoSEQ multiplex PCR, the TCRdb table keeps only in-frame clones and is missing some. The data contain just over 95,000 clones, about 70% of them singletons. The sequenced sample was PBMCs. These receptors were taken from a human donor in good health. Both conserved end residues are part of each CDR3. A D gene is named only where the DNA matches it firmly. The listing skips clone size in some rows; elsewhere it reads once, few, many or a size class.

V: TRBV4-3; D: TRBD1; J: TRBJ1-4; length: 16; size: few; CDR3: CASSQDWGTANEKLFF; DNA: TGCGCCAGCAGCCAAGATTGGGGGACAGCTAATGAAAAACTGTTTTTT
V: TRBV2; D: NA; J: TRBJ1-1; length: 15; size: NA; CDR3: CASKMERQGWTEAFF; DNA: TGTGCCAGCAAGATGGAGCGCCAGGGTTGGACTGAAGCTTTCTTT
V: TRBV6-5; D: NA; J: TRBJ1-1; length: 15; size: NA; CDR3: CASSRLGGGFTEAFF; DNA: TGTGCCAGCAGTCGGTTGGGAGGGGGTTTCACTGAAGCTTTCTTT
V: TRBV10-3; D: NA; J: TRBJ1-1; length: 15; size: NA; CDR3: CAISESRDKNTEAFF; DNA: TGTGCCATCAGTGAGTCGAGGGACAAAAACACTGAAGCTTTCTTT
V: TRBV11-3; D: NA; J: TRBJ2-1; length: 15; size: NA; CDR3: CASSSTRASYNEQFF; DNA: TGTGCCAGCAGCTCAACGCGGGCCTCCTACAATGAGCAGTTCTTC
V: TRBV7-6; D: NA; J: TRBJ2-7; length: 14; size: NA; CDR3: CASSLRDRAYEQYF; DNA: TGTGCCAGCAGCTTGAGAGACAGAGCCTACGAGCAGTACTTC
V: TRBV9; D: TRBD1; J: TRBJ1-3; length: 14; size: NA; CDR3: CASSAQGAGNTIYF; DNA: TGTGCCAGCAGCGCCCAGGGGGCTGGAAACACCATATATTTT
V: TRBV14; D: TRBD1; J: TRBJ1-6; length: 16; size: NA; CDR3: CASSQAGGGYNSPLHF; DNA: TGTGCCAGCAGCCAAGCAGGGGGTGGCTATAATTCACCCCTCCACTTT
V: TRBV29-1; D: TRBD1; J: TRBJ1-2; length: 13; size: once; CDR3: CSTWTGGMGGYTF; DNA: TGCAGCACCTGGACAGGGGGCATGGGTGGCTACACCTTC
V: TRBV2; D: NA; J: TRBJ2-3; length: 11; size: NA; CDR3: CATGKTDTQYF; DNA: TGTGCCACGGGGAAGACAGATACGCAGTATTTT
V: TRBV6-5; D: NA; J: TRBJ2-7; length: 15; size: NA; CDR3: CASRPSTGMLNEQYF; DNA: TGTGCCAGCAGACCCTCTACAGGGATGTTGAACGAGCAGTACTTC
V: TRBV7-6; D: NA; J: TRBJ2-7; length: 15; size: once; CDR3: CASSLCRWDIYEQYF; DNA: TGTGCCAGCAGCTTATGTCGGTGGGACATTTACGAGCAGTACTTC
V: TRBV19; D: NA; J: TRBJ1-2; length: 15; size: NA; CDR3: CASSTTGTPRGGYTF; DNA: TGTGCCAGTAGTACCACCGGGACACCGAGGGGTGGCTACACCTTC
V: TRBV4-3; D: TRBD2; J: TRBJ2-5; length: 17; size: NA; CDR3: CASSQDFSGGAGGTQYF; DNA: TGCGCCAGCAGCCAAGATTTTTCCGGGGGCGCGGGGGGGACCCAGTACTTC
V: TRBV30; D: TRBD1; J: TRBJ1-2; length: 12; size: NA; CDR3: CAWAGTGTGYTF; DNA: TGTGCCTGGGCCGGGACAGGTACCGGCTACACCTTC
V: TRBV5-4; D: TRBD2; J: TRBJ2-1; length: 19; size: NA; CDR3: CASSSPPSGTSGRGSEQFF; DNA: TGTGCCAGCAGCTCACCTCCCTCCGGGACTAGCGGGAGAGGTAGTGAGCAGTTCTTC
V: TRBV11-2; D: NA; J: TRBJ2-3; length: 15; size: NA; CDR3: CASSSRGHRTDTQYF; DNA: TGTGCCAGCAGCTCCCGTGGACATCGCACAGATACGCAGTATTTT
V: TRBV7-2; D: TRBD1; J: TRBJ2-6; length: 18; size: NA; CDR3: CASSLSGGVGTGANVLTF; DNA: TGTGCCAGCAGCTTATCAGGGGGCGTAGGCACTGGGGCCAACGTCCTGACTTTC
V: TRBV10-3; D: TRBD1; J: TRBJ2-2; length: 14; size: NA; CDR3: CAITMTGDTGELFF; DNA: TGTGCCATCACTATGACAGGGGACACCGGGGAGCTGTTTTTT
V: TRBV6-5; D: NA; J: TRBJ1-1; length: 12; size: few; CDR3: CASSYWGTEAFF; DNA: TGTGCCAGCAGTTACTGGGGGACAGAAGCTTTCTTT
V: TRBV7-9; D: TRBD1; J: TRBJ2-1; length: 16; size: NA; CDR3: CASSAGQGSFPNEQFF; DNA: TGTGCCAGCAGCGCAGGACAGGGGTCGTTTCCCAATGAGCAGTTCTTC
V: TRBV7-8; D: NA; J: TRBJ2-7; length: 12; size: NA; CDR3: CASSSTSYEQYF; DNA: TGTGCCAGCAGCTCGACTTCCTACGAGCAGTACTTC
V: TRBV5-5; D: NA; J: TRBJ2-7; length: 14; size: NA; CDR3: CASSRQLFLYEQYF; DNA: TGTGCCAGCAGCAGACAACTTTTTCTCTACGAGCAGTACTTC
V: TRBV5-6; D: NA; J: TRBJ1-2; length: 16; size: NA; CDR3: CASSLRRDTITGGYTF; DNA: TGTGCCAGCAGCTTGCGCCGGGACACCATCACGGGGGGCTACACCTTC
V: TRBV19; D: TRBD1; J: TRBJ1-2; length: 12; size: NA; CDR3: CASRGTGHGYTF; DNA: TGTGCCAGTAGGGGGACAGGACATGGCTACACCTTC
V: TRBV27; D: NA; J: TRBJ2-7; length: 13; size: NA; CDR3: CASRGWGRYEQYF; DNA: TGTGCCAGCAGGGGGTGGGGGAGGTACGAGCAGTACTTC
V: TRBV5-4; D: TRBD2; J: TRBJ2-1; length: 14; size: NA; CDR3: CASSVGGGNNEQFF; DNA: TGTGCCAGCAGCGTGGGGGGGGGAAACAATGAGCAGTTCTTC
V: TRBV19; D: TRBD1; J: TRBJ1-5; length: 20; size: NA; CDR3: CASSELLGTGRFFGNQPQHF; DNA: TGTGCCAGTAGTGAACTCCTCGGGACAGGGAGGTTTTTCGGCAATCAGCCCCAGCATTTT
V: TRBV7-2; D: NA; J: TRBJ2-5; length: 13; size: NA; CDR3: CASSPLGGETQYF; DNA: TGTGCCAGCAGCCCATTAGGGGGAGAGACCCAGTACTTC
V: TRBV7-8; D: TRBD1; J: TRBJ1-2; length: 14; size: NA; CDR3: CASSLGTGDYGYTF; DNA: TGTGCCAGCAGCTTGGGTACAGGGGATTATGGCTACACCTTC
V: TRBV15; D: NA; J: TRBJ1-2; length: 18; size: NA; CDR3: CATSSDRGGMGGVYGYTF; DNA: TGTGCCACCAGCAGCGACAGAGGGGGAATGGGGGGGGTCTATGGCTACACCTTC
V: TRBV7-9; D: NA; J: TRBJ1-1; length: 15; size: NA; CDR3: CASSSQGGMNTEAFF; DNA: TGTGCCAGCAGTTCCCAGGGAGGGATGAACACTGAAGCTTTCTTT
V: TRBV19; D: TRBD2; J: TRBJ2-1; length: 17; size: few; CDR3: CASSITSGGHSYNEQFF; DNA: TGTGCCAGTAGTATAACTAGCGGGGGGCACTCCTACAATGAGCAGTTCTTC
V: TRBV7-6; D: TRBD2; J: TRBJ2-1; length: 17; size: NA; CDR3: CASSQYGLAGGTNEQFF; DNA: TGTGCCAGCAGCCAATACGGACTAGCGGGAGGCACTAATGAGCAGTTCTTC
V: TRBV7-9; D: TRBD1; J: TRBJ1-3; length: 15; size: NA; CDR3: CASSGDRGWGNTIYF; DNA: TGTGCCAGCAGCGGGGACAGGGGTTGGGGAAACACCATATATTTT
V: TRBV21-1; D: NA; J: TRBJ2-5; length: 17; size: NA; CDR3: CASSTPGQQTWPVTQYF; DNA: TGTGCCAGCAGCACCCCGGGACAGCAGACTTGGCCCGTGACCCAGTACTTC
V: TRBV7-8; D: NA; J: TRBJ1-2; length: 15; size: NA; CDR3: CASSLEVRGLGGYTF; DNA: TGTGCCAGCAGCTTAGAGGTTAGGGGTCTGGGCGGCTACACCTTC
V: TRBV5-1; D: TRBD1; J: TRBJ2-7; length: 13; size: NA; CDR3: CASSLTGAYEQYF; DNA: TGCGCCAGCAGTTTGACAGGGGCCTACGAGCAGTACTTC
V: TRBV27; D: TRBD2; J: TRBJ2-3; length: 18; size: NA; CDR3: CASSYTTSGGADRDTQYF; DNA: TGTGCCAGCAGTTACACGACTAGCGGGGGAGCTGATCGAGATACGCAGTATTTT
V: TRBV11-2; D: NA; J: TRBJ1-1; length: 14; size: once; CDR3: CASSSTGSNTEAFF; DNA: TGTGCCAGCAGCTCGACAGGTAGTAACACTGAAGCTTTCTTT
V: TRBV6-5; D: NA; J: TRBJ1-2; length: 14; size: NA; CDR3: CASSYRLKDYGYTF; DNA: TGTGCCAGCAGTTACAGACTTAAAGACTATGGCTACACCTTC
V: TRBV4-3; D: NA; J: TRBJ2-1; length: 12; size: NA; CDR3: CASSRDLNEQFF; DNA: TGCGCCAGCAGCCGAGACTTGAATGAGCAGTTCTTC
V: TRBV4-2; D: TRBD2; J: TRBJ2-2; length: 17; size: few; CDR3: CASSLLGSGGKGGELFF; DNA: TGTGCCAGCAGCTTATTGGGGAGCGGGGGAAAAGGTGGGGAGCTGTTTTTT
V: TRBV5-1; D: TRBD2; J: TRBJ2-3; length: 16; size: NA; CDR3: CASSLASGGRPDTQYF; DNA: TGCGCCAGCAGCTTGGCCAGCGGGGGGCGGCCCGATACGCAGTATTTT
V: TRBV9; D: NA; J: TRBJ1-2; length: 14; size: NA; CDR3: CASSVRDLGGGYTF; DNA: TGTGCCAGCAGCGTACGGGACTTGGGAGGAGGCTACACCTTC
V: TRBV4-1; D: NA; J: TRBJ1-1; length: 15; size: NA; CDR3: CASSQDGRPNTEAFF; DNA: TGCGCCAGCAGCCAAGATGGCAGGCCGAACACTGAGGCTTTCTTT
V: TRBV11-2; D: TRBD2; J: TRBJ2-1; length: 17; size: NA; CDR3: CASSVGTSGSSYNEQFF; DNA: TGTGCCAGCAGCGTCGGGACTAGCGGGAGCTCCTACAATGAGCAGTTCTTC
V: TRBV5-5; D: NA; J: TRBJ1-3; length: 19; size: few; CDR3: CASSLVAGSKISSGNTIYF; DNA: TGTGCCAGCAGCTTGGTCGCAGGTTCTAAGATCAGCTCTGGAAACACCATATATTTT
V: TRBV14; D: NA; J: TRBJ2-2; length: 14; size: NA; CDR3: CASSQIKGTGELFF; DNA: TGTGCCAGCAGCCAAATAAAGGGGACCGGGGAGCTGTTTTTT
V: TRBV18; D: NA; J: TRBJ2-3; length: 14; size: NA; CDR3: CASSPQGHTDTQYF; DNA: TGTGCCAGCTCACCACAGGGGCACACAGATACGCAGTATTTT
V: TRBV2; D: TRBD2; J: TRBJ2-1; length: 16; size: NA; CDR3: CASSDLWRGNYNEQFF; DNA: TGTGCCAGCAGTGATTTATGGCGGGGGAACTACAATGAGCAGTTCTTC
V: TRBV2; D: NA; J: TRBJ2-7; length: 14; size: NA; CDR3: CASSGTENSYEQYF; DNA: TGTGCCAGCAGTGGTACAGAGAACTCCTACGAGCAGTACTTC
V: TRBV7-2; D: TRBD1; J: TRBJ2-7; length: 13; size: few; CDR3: CASSERTGTEQYF; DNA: TGTGCCAGCAGCGAGCGGACAGGTACCGAGCAGTACTTC
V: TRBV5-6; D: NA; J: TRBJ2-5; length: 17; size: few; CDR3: CASSDWALVGRQETQYF; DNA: TGTGCCAGCAGCGATTGGGCCCTTGTGGGCCGTCAAGAGACCCAGTACTTC
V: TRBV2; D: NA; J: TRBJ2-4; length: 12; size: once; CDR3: CASSDDSNIQYF; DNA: TGTGCCAGCAGTGATGACTCAAACATTCAGTACTTC
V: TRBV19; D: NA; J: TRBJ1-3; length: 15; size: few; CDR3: CASSPTGLSGNTIYF; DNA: TGTGCCAGTAGTCCGACGGGACTCTCGGGAAACACCATATATTTT
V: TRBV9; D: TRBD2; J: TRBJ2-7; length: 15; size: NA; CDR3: CASSPRSGITYEQYF; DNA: TGTGCCAGCAGCCCCCGTAGCGGGATAACCTACGAGCAGTACTTC
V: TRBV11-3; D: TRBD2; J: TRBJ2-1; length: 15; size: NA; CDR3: CASSRGLAVGDEQFF; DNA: TGTGCCAGCAGCAGGGGACTAGCAGTAGGCGATGAGCAGTTCTTC
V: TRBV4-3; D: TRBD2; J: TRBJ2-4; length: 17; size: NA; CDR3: CASSQDSSGGAKNIQYF; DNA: TGCGCCAGCAGCCAAGATTCAAGCGGGGGAGCCAAAAACATTCAGTACTTC